These 10 T cell receptor beta chains originate from one sample sequenced in a study of regulatory T cells in long-lasting Graves disease. Documented time point: newly diagnosed GD, antithyroid drugs for less than 3 months. Following extraction of RNA from PBMCs, that RNA was used to make the TCR library. CDR3 regions were amplified by Arm-PCR using iRepertoire HTBI primers to build TCR beta libraries. TCRdb independently ran MiXCR on the multiplex PCR reads; one entry per CDR3 protein. The repertoire consists of 400,000 to 450,000 distinct CDR3 sequences, with approximately 16% occurring once and the leading ten covering around 11%. This sample was shared with a second study, whose subject was T cells in Graves' hyperthyroidism and ophthalmopathy.

The source material was peripheral blood mononuclear cells (PBMCs), sampled at new diagnosis, from a patient treated with antithyroid drugs. These receptors all stem from a woman in her twenties or thirties with Graves disease.

This clonotype came up a few times. The gene calls are TRBV27 and TRBJ1-2, with a possible D match to TRBD1 (6 bases). Germline lookup yields CDR1 MNHEY and CDR2 SMNVEV (reference sequence). With 0 bases removed from V and 0 bases from J, the gap between germline ends came to 23 bases. This CDR3 has 20 amino acids. The CDR3 nucleotides read TGTGCCAGCAGTTTATCCCCGACAGGCCTATGGGCTCCTACTAACTATGGCTACACCTTC. Translating it yields CASSLSPTGLWAPTNYGYTF.

This clonotype was counted at least ten times. This sequence joins TRBV6-4 and TRBJ2-1; 9 nucleotides agree with TRBD2. The CDR3 contains 16 residues. Germline CDR1 reads MRHNA; CDR2 reads SNTAGT. With V trimmed by 0 bases and J by 8 bases, 8 bases remained unmatched. CDR3 sequence reads: CASSDSIAGGPDEQFF. The DNA for the CDR3 is TGTGCCAGCAGTGACTCGATTGCGGGAGGGCCCGATGAGCAGTTCTTC.

This clonotype was seen repeatedly, ten times or more. This chain connects TRBV30 to TRBJ2-1, with D hard to call. This CDR3 contains 8 residues. Germline V gene lookup returns CDR1 GTSNPN and CDR2 SVGIG (reference sequence). V lost 4 bases to trimming and J lost 14 bases, with 6 bases between them. The CDR3 is CAWNVEFF. The CDR3 bases are TGTGCCTGGAACGTCGAGTTCTTC.

This clonotype was seen repeatedly, ten times or more. J is TRBJ2-5 and V is TRBV7-2; D not resolved. Trimming cost V 0 bases and J 2 bases, with 10 bases left between them. Germline-derived CDR1 and CDR2 are SGHTA and FQGNSA. The CDR3 contains 15 residues. This chain's CDR3 is CASSLALWQQETQYF. The CDR3 bases are TGTGCCAGCAGCTTAGCCCTTTGGCAGCAAGAGACCCAGTACTTC.

This clonotype was seen a few times. The rearrangement uses TRBV12-3 or TRBV12-4 and TRBJ1-6; D is unresolved. The CDR3 is 15 residues long. V lost 6 bases and J lost 4, with 13 bases in between. The CDR3 DNA sequence: TGTGCCAGCAGCCGCCAACTAGGGTATAATTCACCCCTCCACTTT. The encoded protein is CASSRQLGYNSPLHF.

This clonotype was recorded a few times. The V call is TRBV27, the J call TRBJ1-2, with D tentatively TRBD1 (5 bases). Trimming removed 4 bases at V and 4 bases at J, with 10 bases between. The CDR3 is made up of 13 amino acids. Germline loops: CDR1 MNHEY, CDR2 SMNVEV (reference sequence). Here the CDR3 reads CASSSTAFYGYTF. The CDR3 coding sequence is TGTGCCAGCAGTTCGACAGCGTTCTATGGCTACACCTTC.

This clonotype was seen at least ten times. The chain joins TRBV18 to TRBJ1-5; D is unresolved. V lost 5 bases to trimming and J lost 5 bases, with 10 bases between them. This CDR3 comprises 13 residues. CDR1 is KGHSH, CDR2 LQKENI, per germline. The CDR3 loop is CASSSPADQPQHF. The CDR3 DNA reads TGTGCCAGCTCATCCCCGGCCGATCAGCCCCAGCATTTT.

In this sample, this clonotype turned up many times. The chain links TRBV6-1 to TRBJ1-1; D is unresolved. The germline V gene has CDR1 MNHNS and CDR2 SASEGT. The V end was cut by 8 bases, the J end by 1 base, with 8 bases between. This CDR3 comprises 12 residues. CDR3 in DNA: TGTGCCAGCTGCATCGGGAACACTGAAGCTTTCTTT. As protein: CASCIGNTEAFF.

Many counts were recorded for this clonotype. This chain connects TRBV28 to TRBJ1-1, with unresolved D. The CDR3 has 13 residues. In germline, CDR1 is MDHEN, CDR2 SYDVKM. The V gene lost 8 bases and the J gene lost 1 base, with 11 bases spanning the gap. The CDR3 is CASSPPRNTEAFF. CDR3 DNA: TGTGCCAGCTCACCACCCAGGAACACTGAAGCTTTCTTT.

This clonotype came up many times. The rearrangement links TRBV28 to TRBJ2-5, with D maybe TRBD2 (6 bases). With 6 bases removed from V and 5 bases from J, the gap between germline ends came to 19 bases. In germline, CDR1 is MDHEN, CDR2 SYDVKM. The CDR3 is made up of 15 amino acids. This chain's CDR3 is CASSLSRRSGETQYF. The CDR3 bases are TGTGCCAGCAGCCTTTCCCGCCGGAGCGGGGAGACCCAGTACTTC.